The entry below gives a single TCR beta chain sequence along with its context. As yet, its antigen is unknown. This CDR3 is 15 amino acids long. Germline assignment: CDR1 SEHNR and CDR2 FQNEAQ (reference sequence). V was trimmed by 2 bases and J by 8 bases, leaving 13 bases between them. As the sequencing template, cDNA was produced by extracting RNA and reverse transcribing it. Data came from immunoSEQ multiplex PCR; TCRdb stores just in-frame clones and leaves some out. The table includes 200,000 or so clones, 35% to 40% detected once. This sample's treatment: oral pan-JAK inhibitor, 5-10 mg twice daily. The data were obtained in a study of CD8+ T cells in alopecia areata. General study results and limits: With tofacitinib ongoing, many expanded lesional clones persisted in both scalp and blood. Relative to normal scalp, lesional scalp, especially alopecia totalis/universalis, showed higher clonality.

The chain recombines TRBV7-9 with TRBJ1-6; D is unclear. This TCR was sampled from a human donor with alopecia areata. This specimen consisted of CD4+ T cells sorted from blood, obtained between weeks 30 and 35, from a patient treated with tofacitinib. The CDR3 region is CASSLSGMGYSPLHF. CDR3 coding DNA: TGTGCCAGCAGCTTAAGTGGGATGGGTTATTCACCCCTCCACTTT.